The sequence of this T cell receptor beta chain was determined in a study of neurological immune-mediated disorders. Whole-study findings and limits: HTLV-1-associated myelopathy ranked highest for TCR clonal expansion and multiple sclerosis lowest, beneath healthy controls.

With 4 bases removed from V and 2 bases from J, the gap between germline ends came to 15 bases. Per the germline V gene, CDR1 is DFQATT and CDR2 is SNEGSKA (reference sequence). This CDR3 comprises 14 residues. For the sorted libraries, 950,000 to 1,000,000 CD4+ or CD8+ T cells were used. 5'RACE generated cDNA with 10-nucleotide random UMIs. The authors obtained over 180 million TCR-beta sequences from 15-18 subjects per sequencing run. TCRdb called the 5' RACE reads again in MiXCR, with one record for every CDR3 protein. The repertoire has fewer than 40,000 distinct CDR3 sequences, around 4% of them found once; the top ten carry roughly 25%. In this sample, this clonotype turned up many times. The antigen remains unidentified.

The rearrangement joins TRBV20-1 to TRBJ2-7; D may be TRBD1 (5 bases). Sequencing used CD4+ T cells from blood. The TCR sequence derives from a woman aged 40 to 49 in good health. The CDR3 region is CSATAYRNTYEQYF. CDR3 DNA: TGCAGTGCTACAGCTTACAGGAACACCTACGAGCAGTACTTC.